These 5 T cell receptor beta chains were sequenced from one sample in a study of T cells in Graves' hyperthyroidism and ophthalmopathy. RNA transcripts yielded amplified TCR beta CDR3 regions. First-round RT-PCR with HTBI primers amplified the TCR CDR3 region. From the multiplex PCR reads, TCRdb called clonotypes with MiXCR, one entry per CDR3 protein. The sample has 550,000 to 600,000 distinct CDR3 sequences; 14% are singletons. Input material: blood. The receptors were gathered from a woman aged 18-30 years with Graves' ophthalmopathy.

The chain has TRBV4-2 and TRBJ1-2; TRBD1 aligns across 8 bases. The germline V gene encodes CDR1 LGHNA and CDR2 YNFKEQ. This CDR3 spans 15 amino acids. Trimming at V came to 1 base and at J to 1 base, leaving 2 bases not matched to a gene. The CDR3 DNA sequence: TGTGCCAGCAGCCAAGGACAGGGGAATAACTATGGCTACACCTTC. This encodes CASSQGQGNNYGYTF.

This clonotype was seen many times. CDR3 residues: CASSYPLAGGLLDTQYF. DNA for the CDR3: TGTGCCAGCAGTTACCCTCTAGCGGGAGGGTTATTAGATACGCAGTATTTT. The chain recombines TRBV12-3 or TRBV12-4 with TRBJ2-3; TRBD2 matches 12 bases. This CDR3 has 17 residues. The V and J ends lost 4 bases and 5 bases, in that order; junction bases with no gene match: 10.

The CDR3 DNA follows: TGTGCCAGCAGTTTAACCCCCGGCCCAGCCAAAAACATTCAGTACTTC. Protein: CASSLTPGPAKNIQYF. This chain uses TRBV27 with TRBJ2-4; the D is unclear. Trimming removed 2 bases from V and 0 bases from J, with 11 bases in between. Germline V CDR1 and CDR2: MNHEY, SMNVEV (reference sequence). The CDR3 has 16 amino acids.

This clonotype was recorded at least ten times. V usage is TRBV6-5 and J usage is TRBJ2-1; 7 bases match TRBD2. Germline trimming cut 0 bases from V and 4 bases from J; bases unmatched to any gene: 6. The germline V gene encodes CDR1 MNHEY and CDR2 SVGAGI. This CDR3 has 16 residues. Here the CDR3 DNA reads TGTGCCAGCAGTTACTCGGGCGGGAGAAGTTACAATGAGCAGTTCTTC. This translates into CASSYSGGRSYNEQFF.

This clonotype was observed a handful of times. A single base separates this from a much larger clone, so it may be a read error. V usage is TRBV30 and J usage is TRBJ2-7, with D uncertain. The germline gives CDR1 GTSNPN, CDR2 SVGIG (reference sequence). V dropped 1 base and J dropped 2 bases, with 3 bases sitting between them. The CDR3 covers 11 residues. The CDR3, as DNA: TGTGCCTGGAGTGAGACCTACGAGCAGTACTTC. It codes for CAWSETYEQYF.